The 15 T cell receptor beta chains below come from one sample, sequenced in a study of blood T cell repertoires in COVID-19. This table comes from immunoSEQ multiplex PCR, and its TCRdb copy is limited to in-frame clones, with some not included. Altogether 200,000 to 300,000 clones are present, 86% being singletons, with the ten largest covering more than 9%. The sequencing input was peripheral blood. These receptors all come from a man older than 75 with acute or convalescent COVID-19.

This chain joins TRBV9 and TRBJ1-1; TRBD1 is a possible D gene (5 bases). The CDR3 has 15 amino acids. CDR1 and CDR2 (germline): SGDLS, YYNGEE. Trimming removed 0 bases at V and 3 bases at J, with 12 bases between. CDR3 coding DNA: TGTGCCAGCAGCGTAGGCCCTACGGGGGACACTGAAGCTTTCTTT. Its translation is CASSVGPTGDTEAFF.

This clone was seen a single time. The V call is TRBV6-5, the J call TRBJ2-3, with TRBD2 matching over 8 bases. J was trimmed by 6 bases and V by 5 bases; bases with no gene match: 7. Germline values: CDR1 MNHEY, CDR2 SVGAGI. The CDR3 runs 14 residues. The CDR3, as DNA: TGTGCCAGCAGTCCTTCCGGGGGGGTGGATACGCAGTATTTT. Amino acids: CASSPSGGVDTQYF.

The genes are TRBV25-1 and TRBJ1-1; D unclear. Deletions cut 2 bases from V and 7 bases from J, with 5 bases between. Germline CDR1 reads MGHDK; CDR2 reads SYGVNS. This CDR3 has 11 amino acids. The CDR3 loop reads CASSEQFEAFF. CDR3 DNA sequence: TGTGCCAGCAGTGAACAATTTGAAGCTTTCTTT.

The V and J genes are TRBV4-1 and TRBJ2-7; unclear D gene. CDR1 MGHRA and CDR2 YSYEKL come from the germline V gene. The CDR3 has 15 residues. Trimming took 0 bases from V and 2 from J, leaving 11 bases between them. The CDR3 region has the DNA TGCGCCAGCAGCCAAGATCTAGGAGATACCTACGAGCAGTACTTC. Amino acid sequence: CASSQDLGDTYEQYF.

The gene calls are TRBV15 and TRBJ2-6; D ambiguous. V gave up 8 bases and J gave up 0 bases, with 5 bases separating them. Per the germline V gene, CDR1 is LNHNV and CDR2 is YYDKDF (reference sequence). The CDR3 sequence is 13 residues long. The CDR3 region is CATSYSGANVLTF. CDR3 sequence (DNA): TGTGCCACCTCCTACTCTGGGGCCAACGTCCTGACTTTC.

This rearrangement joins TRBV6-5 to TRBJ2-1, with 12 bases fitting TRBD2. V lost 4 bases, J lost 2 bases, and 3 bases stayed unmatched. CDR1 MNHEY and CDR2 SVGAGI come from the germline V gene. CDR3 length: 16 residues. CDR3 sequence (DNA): TGTGCCAGCAGTTTCCGGACTAGCGGGGCCTACAATGAGCAGTTCTTC. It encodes CASSFRTSGAYNEQFF.

Written as DNA, the CDR3 is TGTGCCACCAGTGATCCAGGGGGTCTTGGGAATGAGCAGTTCTTC. This codes for CATSDPGGLGNEQFF. The chain has TRBV24-1 and TRBJ2-1; 7 bases line up with TRBD1. V lost 3 bases, J lost 7 bases, and 8 bases stayed unmatched. Germline CDR1 reads KGHDR; CDR2 reads SFDVKD. The CDR3 runs to 15 residues.

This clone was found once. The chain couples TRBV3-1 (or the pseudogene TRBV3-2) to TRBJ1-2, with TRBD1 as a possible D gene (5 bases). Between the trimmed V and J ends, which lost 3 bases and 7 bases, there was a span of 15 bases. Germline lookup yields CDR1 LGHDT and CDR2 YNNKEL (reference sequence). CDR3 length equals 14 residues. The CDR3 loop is CASSQGQGSTGYTF. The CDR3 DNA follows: TGTGCCAGCAGCCAGGGCCAGGGTTCAACTGGCTACACCTTC.

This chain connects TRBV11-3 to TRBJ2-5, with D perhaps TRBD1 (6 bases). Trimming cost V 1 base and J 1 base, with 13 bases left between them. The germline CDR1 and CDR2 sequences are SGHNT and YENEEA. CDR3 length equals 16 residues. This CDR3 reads CASSLGGRGPQETQYF. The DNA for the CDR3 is TGTGCCAGCAGCTTAGGGGGGCGAGGGCCCCAAGAGACCCAGTACTTC.

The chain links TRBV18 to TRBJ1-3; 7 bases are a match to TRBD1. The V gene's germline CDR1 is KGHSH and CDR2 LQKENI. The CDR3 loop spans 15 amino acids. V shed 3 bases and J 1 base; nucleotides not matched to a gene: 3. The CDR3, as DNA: TGTGCCAGCTCACCTACAGGGGTTTCTGGAAACACCATATATTTT. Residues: CASSPTGVSGNTIYF.

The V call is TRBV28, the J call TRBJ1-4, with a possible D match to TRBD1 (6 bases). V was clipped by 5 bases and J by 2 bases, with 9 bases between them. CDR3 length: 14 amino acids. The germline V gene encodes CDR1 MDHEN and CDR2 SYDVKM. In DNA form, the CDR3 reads TGTGCCAGCAGTCCCCAGGGGACTAATGAAAAACTGTTTTTT. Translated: CASSPQGTNEKLFF.

As DNA, the CDR3 is TGTGCCAGCAGCGTCGACAGGGGGTCCGCCACCACCGGGGAGCTGTTTTTT. Amino acids: CASSVDRGSATTGELFF. The chain recombines TRBV9 with TRBJ2-2, with TRBD1 identical over 9 bases. The CDR3 length is 17 residues. The V segment lost 2 bases and the J segment 4 bases; nucleotides outside the gene matches: 9. CDR1 and CDR2 (germline): SGDLS, YYNGEE. The variable domain in full, completed from reference TRBV9 and TRBJ2-2, reads DSGVTQTPKHLITATGQRVTLRCSPRSGDLSVYWYQQSLDQGLQFLIQYYNGEERAKGNILERFSAQQFPDLHSELNLSSLELGDSALYFCASSVDRGSATTGELFFGEGSRLTVL.

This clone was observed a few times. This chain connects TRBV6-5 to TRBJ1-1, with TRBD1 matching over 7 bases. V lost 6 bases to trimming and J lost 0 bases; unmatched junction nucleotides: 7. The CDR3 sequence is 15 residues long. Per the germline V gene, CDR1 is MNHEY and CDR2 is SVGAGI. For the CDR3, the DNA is TGTGCCAGCAGACCCACAGGGGCCCTGAACACTGAAGCTTTCTTT. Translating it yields CASRPTGALNTEAFF.

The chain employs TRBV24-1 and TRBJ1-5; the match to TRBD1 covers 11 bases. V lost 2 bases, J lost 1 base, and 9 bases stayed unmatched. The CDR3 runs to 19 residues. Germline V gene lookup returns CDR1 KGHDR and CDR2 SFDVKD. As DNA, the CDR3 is TGTGCCACCAGTGATTATGTTCAGGGACAGGGGGGAAGCAATCAGCCCCAGCATTTT. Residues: CATSDYVQGQGGSNQPQHF.

This CDR3 is CASSVTGTGDIGNTIYF. The CDR3 region has the DNA TGTGCCAGCAGTGTGACCGGGACAGGGGATATAGGAAACACCATATATTTT. The chain carries TRBV6-1 and TRBJ1-3, with 10 nucleotides matching TRBD1. The CDR3 has 17 residues. Unmatched junction bases numbered 10, after V lost 4 bases and J lost 4 bases. The germline gives CDR1 MNHNS, CDR2 SASEGT.